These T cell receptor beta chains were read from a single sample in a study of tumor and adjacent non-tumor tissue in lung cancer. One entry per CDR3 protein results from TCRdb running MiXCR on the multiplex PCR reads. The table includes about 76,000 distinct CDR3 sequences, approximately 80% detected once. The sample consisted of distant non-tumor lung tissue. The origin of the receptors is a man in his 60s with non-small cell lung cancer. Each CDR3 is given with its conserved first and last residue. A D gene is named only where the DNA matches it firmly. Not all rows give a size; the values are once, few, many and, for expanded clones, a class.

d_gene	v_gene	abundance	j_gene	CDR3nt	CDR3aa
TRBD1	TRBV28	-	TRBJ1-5	TGTGCAACAGGGGATAATCAGCCCCAGCATTTT	CATGDNQPQHF
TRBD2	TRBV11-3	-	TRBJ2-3	TGTGCCAGCAGCATTCGACTAGCGGGAATTTCAGATACGCAGTATTTT	CASSIRLAGISDTQYF
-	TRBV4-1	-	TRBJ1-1	TGCGCCAGCAGCCACTCCAGGTGGGAGGAAGAAAAGAACACTGAAGCTTTCTTT	CASSHSRWEEEKNTEAFF
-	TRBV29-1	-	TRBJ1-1	TGCAGCGTTGAAGATGGATCTGCTGAAACTTTCTTT	CSVEDGSAETFF
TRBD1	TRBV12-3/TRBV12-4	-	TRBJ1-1	TGTGCCAGAAGCATAACTACGAGAGGGGGCATGAACACCGAAGCCTTCTTT	CARSITTRGGMNTEAFF
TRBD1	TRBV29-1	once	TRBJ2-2	TGCAGCGTCCAGGGACAGGGGAACGCCTGGGAGCTGTTTTTT	CSVQGQGNAWELFF
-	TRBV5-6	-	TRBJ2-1	TGTGCCAGCAGTCAGGAGGGGGGGGAAGTCTACAATGAGCGGTTCTTC	CASSQEGGEVYNERFF
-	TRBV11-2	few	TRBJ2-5	TGTGCCAGCAGCCCCGCGGGGACCCAGTACTTC	CASSPAGTQYF
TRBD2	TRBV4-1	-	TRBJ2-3	TGCGCCAGCAGCCAAGTAGGGACTAGCGGTGCGCTGAATACGCAGTATTTT	CASSQVGTSGALNTQYF
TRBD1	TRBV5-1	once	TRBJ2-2	TGCGCCAGCAGCCCAACGACAGGGGCCACCGGGGAGCTGTTTTTT	CASSPTTGATGELFF
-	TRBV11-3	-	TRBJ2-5	TGTGCCAGCAGCTTAGATCCTGGCGAGAGGAGGGGTGAGACCCAGTACTTC	CASSLDPGERRGETQYF
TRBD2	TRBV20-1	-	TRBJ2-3	TGTAGTGCTACAGACTTCCGAGGGACTAGCGGCACAGATACGCAGTATTTT	CSATDFRGTSGTDTQYF
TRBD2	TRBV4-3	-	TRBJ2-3	TGCGCCAGCAGCCAGGTTATACTAGGCGGGAGTTTCGATACGCAGTATTTT	CASSQVILGGSFDTQYF
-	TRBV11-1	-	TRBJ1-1	TGTGCTAACACTTCAAACGGGGGGAACACTGAAGCTTTCTTT	CANTSNGGNTEAFF
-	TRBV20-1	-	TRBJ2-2	TGCAGTGCTCCGCGAACACAAGCAGGGAGGGACACCGGGGAGCCGTTTTTT	CSAPRTQAGRDTGEPFF
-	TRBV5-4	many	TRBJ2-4	TGTGCCAGCAGCTTGGCCGGGGCGACCAAAAACATTCAGTACTTC	CASSLAGATKNIQYF
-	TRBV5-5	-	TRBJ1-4	TGTGTCAGCAGCTTGGAAAGTGTAGTCCAAAAGCTGTTTTTT	CVSSLESVVQKLFF
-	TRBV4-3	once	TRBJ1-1	TGCGCCAGCAGCCAAGGCGTTCCGGGCAGTTCGGGTACTGATGCTTTCTTT	CASSQGVPGSSGTDAFF